This T cell receptor (beta chain) was identified during a study of blood T cell repertoires in COVID-19. Study at large: COVID-19 samples, acute and convalescent, were from the United States, Italy and Spain. T cells, B-cell-depleted T cells, or PBMCs provided the cDNA or gDNA that served as material.

In the original analysis: Using reference gene primer amplification, nucleated cell counts were estimated. Produced via immunoSEQ multiplex PCR; TCRdb's table is partial and in-frame only. D and trimming come from the DNA, and the V and J calls and clone size come from that table. The sample yields 150,000 to 200,000 clones, approximately 87% seen once. Germline V gives CDR1 SGHTA, CDR2 FQGNSA. The V gene end was trimmed by 1 base and the J gene end by 8 bases; junction bases not matched to a gene: 4. This CDR3 region has 14 residues. The chain is built from TRBV7-2 and TRBJ1-4, with TRBD1 matching 7 bases. The sequence derives from a woman aged 45-59 years who had recovered from COVID-19. The sequenced material came from PBMCs or T cells enriched from blood (not recorded which). CDR3 in DNA: TGTGCCAGCAGCTTAGTGACAGGGCAGGAAAAACTGTTTTTT. Amino acids: CASSLVTGQEKLFF.